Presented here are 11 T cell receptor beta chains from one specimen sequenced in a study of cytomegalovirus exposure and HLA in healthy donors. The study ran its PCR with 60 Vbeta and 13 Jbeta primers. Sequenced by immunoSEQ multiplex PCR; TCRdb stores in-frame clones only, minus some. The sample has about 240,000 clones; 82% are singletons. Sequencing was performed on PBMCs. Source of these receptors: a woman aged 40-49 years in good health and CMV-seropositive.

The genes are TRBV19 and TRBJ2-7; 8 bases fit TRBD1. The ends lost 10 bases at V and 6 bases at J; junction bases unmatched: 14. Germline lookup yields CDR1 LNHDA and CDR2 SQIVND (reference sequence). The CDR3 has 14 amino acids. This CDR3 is CATSTPRTGFEQYF. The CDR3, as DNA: TGTGCCACCTCTACCCCGAGGACAGGGTTCGAGCAGTACTTC.

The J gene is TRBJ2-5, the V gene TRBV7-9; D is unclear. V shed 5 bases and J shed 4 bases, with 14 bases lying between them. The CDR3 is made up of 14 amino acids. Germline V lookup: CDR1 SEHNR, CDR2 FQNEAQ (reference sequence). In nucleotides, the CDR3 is TGTGCCAGCAGCCCCTCCGTCGGGTTAGAGACCCAGTACTTC. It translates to CASSPSVGLETQYF.

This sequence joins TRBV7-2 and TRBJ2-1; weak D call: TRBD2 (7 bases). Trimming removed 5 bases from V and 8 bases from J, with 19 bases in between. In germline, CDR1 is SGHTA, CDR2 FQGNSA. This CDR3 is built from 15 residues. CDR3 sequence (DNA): TGTGCCAGCAGCCCGAGCGGGACACGTGGGGATGAGCAGTTCTTC. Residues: CASSPSGTRGDEQFF.

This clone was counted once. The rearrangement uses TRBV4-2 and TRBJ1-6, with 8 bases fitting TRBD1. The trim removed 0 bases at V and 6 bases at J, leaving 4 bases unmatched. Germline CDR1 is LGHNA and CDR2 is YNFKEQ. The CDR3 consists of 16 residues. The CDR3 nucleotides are TGTGCCAGCAGCCAAGACTCGGGACAGGCTAATTCACCCCTCCACTTT. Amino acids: CASSQDSGQANSPLHF.

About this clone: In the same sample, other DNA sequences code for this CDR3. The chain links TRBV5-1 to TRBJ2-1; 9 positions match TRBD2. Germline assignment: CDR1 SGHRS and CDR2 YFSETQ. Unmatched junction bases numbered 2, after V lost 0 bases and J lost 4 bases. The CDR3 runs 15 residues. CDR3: CASSLVAGGYNEQFF. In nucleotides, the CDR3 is TGCGCCAGCAGCTTGGTTGCGGGAGGGTACAATGAGCAGTTCTTC.

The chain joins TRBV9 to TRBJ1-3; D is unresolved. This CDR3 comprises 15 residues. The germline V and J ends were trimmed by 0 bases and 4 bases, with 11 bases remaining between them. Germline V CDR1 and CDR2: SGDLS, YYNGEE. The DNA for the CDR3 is TGTGCCAGCAGCGTAGAGCTTCAAGCGGGAAACACCATATATTTT. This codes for CASSVELQAGNTIYF.

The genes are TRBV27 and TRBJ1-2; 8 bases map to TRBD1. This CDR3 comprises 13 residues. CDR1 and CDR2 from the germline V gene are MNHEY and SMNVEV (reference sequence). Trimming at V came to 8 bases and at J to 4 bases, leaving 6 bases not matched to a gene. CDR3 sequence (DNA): TGTGCCAGCTCCAGGGACAGGAGCTATGGCTACACCTTC. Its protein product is CASSRDRSYGYTF.

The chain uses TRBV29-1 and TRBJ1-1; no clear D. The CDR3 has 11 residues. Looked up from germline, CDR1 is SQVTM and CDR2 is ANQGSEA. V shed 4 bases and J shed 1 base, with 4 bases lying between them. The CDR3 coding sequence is TGCAGCGTTGGTAGGAACACTGAAGCTTTCTTT. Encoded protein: CSVGRNTEAFF.

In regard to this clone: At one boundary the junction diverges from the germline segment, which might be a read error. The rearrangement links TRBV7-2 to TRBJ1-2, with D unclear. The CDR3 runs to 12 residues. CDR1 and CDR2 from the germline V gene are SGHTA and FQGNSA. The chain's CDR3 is CASSLATRAPYF. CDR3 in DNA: TGTGCCAGCAGCTTAGCGACGAGGGCGCCGTACTTC.

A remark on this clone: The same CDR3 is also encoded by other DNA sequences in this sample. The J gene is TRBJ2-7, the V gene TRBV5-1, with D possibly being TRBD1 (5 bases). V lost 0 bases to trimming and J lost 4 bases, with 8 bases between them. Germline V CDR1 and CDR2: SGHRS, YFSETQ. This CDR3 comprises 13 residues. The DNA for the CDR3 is TGCGCCAGCAGCTTGGGACAGAGTTACGAGCAGTACTTC. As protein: CASSLGQSYEQYF.

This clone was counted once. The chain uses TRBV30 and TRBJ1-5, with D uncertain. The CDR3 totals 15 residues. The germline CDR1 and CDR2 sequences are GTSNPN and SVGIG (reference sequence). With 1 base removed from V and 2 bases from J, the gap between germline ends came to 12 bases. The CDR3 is CAWSGWGGGNQPQHF. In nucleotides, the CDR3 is TGTGCCTGGAGTGGTTGGGGAGGAGGCAATCAGCCCCAGCATTTT. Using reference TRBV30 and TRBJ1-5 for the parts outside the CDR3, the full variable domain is SQTIHQWPATLVQPVGSPLSLECTVEGTSNPNLYWYRQAAGRGLQLLFYSVGIGQISSEVPQNLSASRPQDRQFILSSKKLLLSDSGFYLCAWSGWGGGNQPQHFGDGTRLSIL.